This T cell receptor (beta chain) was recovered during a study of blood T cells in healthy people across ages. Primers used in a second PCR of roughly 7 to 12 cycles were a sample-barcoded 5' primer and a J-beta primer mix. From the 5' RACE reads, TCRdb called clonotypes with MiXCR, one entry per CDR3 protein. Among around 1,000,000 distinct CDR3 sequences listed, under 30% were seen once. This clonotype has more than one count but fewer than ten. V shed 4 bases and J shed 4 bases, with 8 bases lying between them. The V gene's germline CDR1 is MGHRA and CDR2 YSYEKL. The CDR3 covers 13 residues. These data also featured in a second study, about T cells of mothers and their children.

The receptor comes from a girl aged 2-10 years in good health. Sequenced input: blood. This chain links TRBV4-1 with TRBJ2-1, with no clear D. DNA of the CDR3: TGCGCCAGCAGCCGAGACCCGTACAATGAGCAGTTCTTC. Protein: CASSRDPYNEQFF.